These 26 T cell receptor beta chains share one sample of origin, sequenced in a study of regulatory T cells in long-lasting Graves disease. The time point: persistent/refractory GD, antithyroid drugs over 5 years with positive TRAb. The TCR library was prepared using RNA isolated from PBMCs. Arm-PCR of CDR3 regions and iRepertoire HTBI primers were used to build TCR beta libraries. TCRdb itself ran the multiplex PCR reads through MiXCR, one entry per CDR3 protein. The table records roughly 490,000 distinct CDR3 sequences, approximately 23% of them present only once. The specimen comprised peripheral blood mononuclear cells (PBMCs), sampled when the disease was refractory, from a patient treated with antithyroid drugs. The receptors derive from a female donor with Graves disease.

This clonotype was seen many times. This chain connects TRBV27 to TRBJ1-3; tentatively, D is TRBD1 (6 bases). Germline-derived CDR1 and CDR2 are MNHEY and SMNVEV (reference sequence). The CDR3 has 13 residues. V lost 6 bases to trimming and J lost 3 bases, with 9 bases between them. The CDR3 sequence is CASSRGLGNTIYF. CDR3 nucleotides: TGTGCCAGCAGCCGGGGGCTTGGAAACACCATATATTTT.

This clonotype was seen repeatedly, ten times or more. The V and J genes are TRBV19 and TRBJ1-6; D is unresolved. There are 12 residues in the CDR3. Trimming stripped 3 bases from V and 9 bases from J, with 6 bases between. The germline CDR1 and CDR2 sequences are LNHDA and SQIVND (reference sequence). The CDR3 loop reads CASSILGSPLHF. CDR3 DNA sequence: TGTGCCAGTAGTATCCTTGGTTCACCCCTCCACTTT.

The CDR3 here is CASSFSGPTGELFF. The CDR3 DNA sequence: TGCGCCAGCAGCTTTAGCGGGCCAACCGGGGAGCTGTTTTTT. The chain is built from TRBV5-1 and TRBJ2-2; the match to TRBD2 covers 7 bases. V shed 2 bases and J 5 bases; nucleotides not matched to a gene: 3. The CDR3 consists of 14 residues. CDR1 is SGHRS, CDR2 YFSETQ, per germline.

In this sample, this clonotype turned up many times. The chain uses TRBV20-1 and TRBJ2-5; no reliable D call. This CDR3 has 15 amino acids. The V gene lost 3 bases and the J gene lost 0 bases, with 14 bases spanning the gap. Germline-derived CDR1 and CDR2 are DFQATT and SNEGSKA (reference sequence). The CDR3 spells CSASGALGNQETQYF. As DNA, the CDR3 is TGCAGTGCTAGTGGAGCGCTGGGGAACCAAGAGACCCAGTACTTC.

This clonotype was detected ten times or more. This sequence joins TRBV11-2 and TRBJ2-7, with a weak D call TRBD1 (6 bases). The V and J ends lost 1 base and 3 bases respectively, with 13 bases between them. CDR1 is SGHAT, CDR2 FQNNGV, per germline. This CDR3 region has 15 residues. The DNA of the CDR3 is TGTGCCAGCAGCTTAGCTCGGACAGCGATCTACGAGCAGTACTTC. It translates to CASSLARTAIYEQYF.

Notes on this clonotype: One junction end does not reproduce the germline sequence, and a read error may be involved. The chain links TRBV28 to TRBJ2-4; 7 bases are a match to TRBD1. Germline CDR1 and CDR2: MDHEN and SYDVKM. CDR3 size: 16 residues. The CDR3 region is CASSLYLDRTRAFENF. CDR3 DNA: TGTGCCAGCAGTCTCTACCTGGACAGGACGAGAGCATTCGAGAACTTC.

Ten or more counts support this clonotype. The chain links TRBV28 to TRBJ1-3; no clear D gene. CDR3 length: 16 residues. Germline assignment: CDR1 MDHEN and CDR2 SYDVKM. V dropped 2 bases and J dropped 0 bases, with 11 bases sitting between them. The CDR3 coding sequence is TGTGCCAGCAGTTTACTCCTGAGGGACTCTGGAAACACCATATATTTT. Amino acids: CASSLLLRDSGNTIYF.

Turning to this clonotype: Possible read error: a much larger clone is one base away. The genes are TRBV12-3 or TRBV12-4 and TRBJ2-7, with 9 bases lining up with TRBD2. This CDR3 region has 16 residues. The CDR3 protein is CARSPTGTSSSYEQYF. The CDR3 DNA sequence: TGTGCCCGCAGCCCGACCGGGACTAGCAGCTCCTACGAGCAGTACTTC.

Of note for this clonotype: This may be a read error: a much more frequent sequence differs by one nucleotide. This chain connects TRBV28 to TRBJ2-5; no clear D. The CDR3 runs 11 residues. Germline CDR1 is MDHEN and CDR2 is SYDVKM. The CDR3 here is CVSSLWETQYF. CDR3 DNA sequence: TGTGTCAGCAGTTTGTGGGAGACCCAGTACTTC.

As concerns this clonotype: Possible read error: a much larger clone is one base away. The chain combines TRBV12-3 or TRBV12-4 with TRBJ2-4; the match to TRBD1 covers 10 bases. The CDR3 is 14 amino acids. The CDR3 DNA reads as TGTACCAGCAGCTTCGACAGGGGGCGAAACATTCAGTACTTC. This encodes CTSSFDRGRNIQYF.

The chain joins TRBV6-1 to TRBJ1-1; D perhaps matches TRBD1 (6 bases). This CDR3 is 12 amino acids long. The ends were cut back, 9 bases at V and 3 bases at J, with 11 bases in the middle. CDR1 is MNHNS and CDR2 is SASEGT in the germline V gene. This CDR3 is CARKGGHTEAFF. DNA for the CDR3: TGTGCCAGAAAGGGGGGGCACACTGAAGCTTTCTTT.

CDR3 amino acids: CASSLDARNEKLFF. CDR3 sequence (DNA): TGTGCCAGCAGCTTAGACGCACGTAATGAAAAACTGTTTTTT. This chain joins TRBV7-2 and TRBJ1-4; no reliable D call. Germline V gene lookup returns CDR1 SGHTA and CDR2 FQGNSA. The ends were cut back, 1 base at V and 4 bases at J, with 7 bases in the middle. The CDR3 spans 14 residues.

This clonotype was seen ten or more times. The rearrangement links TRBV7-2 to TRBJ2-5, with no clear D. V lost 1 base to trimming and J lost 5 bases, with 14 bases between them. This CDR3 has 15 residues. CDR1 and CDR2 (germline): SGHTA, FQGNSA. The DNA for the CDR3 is TGTGCCAGCAGCTTAGTTACCCTCTCTGGGGAGACCCAGTACTTC. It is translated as CASSLVTLSGETQYF.

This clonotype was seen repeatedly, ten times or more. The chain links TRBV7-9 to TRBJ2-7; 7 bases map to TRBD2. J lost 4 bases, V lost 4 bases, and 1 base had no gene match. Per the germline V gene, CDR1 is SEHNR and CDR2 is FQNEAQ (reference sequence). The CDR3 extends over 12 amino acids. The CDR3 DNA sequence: TGTGCCAGCAGCTGGGGGGGATACGAGCAGTACTTC. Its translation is CASSWGGYEQYF.

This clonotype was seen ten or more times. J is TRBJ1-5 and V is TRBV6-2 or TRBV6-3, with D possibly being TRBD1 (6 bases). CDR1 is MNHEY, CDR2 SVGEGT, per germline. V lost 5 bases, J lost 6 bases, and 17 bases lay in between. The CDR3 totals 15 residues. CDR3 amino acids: CASSTPPGRGQPQHF. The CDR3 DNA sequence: TGTGCCAGCAGTACCCCCCCCGGCAGGGGTCAGCCCCAGCATTTT.

The CDR3 nucleotides are TGTGCCAGCAGTACTCGGGAAGAGGGACTCTACGAGCAGTACTTC. This codes for CASSTREEGLYEQYF. The gene calls are TRBV27 and TRBJ2-7; a possible D gene is TRBD2 (6 bases). V was clipped by 5 bases and J by 3 bases, with 17 bases between them. CDR3 length: 15 residues. Germline CDR1 MNHEY, CDR2 SMNVEV (reference sequence).

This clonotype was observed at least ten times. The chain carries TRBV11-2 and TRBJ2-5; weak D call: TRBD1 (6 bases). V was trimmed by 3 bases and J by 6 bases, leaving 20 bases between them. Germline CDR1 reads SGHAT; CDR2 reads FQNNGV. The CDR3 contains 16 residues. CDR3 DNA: TGTGCCAGCAGCTTTCTAACAGGGCCGCTGGGGAAGACCCAGTACTTC. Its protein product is CASSFLTGPLGKTQYF.

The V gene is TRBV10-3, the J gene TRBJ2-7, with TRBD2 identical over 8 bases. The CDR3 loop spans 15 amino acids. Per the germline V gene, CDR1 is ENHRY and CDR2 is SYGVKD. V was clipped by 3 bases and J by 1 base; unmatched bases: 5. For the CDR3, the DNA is TGTGCCATCAGTGAAAGCGGGGGCCAATCCTACGAGCAGTACTTC. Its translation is CAISESGGQSYEQYF.

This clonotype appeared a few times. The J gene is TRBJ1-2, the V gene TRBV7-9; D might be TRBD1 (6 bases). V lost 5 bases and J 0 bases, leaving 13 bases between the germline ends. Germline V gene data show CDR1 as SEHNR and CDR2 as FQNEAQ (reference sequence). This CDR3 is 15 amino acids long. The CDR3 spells CASSQGAGANYGYTF. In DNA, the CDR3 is TGTGCCAGCAGCCAAGGGGCAGGGGCTAACTATGGCTACACCTTC.

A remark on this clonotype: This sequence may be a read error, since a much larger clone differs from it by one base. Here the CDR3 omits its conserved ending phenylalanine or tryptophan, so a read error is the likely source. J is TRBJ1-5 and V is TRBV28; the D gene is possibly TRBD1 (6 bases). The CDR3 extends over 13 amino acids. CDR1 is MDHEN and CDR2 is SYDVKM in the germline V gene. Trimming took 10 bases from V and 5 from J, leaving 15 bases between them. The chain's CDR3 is CANGQRIYQPQHS. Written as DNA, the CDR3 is TGTGCCAACGGACAGAGAATTTATCAGCCCCAGCATTCT.

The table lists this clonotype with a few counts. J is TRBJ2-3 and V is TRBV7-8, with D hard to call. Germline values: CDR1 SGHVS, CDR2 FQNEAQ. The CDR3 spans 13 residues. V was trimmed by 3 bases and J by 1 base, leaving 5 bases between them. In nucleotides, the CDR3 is TGTGCCAGCAGCTTTGGGGGCACAGATACGCAGTATTTT. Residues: CASSFGGTDTQYF.

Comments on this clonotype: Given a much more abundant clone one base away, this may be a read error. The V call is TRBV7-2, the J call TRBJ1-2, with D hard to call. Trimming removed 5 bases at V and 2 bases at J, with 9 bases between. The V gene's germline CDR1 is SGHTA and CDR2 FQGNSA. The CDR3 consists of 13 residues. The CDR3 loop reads CTSSREANYGYTF. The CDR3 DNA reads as TGTACCAGCAGCCGTGAAGCAAACTATGGCTACACCTTC.

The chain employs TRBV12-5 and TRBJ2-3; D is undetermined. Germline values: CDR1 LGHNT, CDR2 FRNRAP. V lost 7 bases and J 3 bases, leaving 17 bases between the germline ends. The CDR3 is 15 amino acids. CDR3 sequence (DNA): TGTGCTAGTGCCCCTCCCTCGGGCAGGACAGATACGCAGTATTTT. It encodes CASAPPSGRTDTQYF. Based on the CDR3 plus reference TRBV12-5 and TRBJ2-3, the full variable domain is DARVTQTPRHKVTEMGQEVTMRCQPILGHNTVFWYRQTMMQGLELLAYFRNRAPLDDSGMPKDRFSAEMPDATLATLKIQPSEPRDSAVYFCASAPPSGRTDTQYFGPGTRLTVL.

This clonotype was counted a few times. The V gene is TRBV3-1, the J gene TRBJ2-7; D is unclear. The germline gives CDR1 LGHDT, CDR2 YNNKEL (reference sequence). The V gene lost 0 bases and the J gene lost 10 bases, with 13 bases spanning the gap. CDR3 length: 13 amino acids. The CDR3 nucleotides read TGTGCCAGCAGCCAAGAAGGGCAGAGGAGACAGTACTTC. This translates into CASSQEGQRRQYF.

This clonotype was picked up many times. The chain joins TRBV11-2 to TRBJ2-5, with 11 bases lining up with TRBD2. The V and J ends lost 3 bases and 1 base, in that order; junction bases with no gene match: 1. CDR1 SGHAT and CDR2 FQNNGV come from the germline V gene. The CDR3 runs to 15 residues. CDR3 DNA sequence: TGTGCCAGCAGCTTTAGCGGGAGGGTCCAAGAGACCCAGTACTTC. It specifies CASSFSGRVQETQYF.

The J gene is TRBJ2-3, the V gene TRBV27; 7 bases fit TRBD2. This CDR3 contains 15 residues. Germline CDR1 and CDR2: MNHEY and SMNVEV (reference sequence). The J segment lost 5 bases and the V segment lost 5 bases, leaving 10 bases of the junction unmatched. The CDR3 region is CASSRLAGTKDTQYF. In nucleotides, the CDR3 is TGTGCCAGCAGTAGATTAGCCGGGACTAAAGATACGCAGTATTTT.